This T cell receptor (beta chain) was identified during a study of cytomegalovirus exposure and HLA in healthy donors. With respect to this clone: The antigen is undetermined.

60 Vbeta and 13 Jbeta primers were used in PCR. Method: immunoSEQ multiplex PCR; TCRdb's copy keeps in-frame clones and lacks some. The profile shows 150,000 to 200,000 clones, 75% to 80% of them singletons. The CDR3 consists of 16 residues. With 4 bases clipped from V and 5 bases from J, the junction kept 13 bases outside the gene matches. The germline CDR1 and CDR2 sequences are SGHRS and YFSETQ. Study-level results: A later analysis linked around 17,000 TCR beta sequences to HLA alleles at 0.05 false discovery rate. Later on, a genetic analysis was performed. It linked a missense variant in DCLRE1C with V- and J-gene trimming of TCR beta. Among TCR beta chains, those listed as cytomegalovirus-associated numbered over 150.

The rearrangement links TRBV5-1 to TRBJ2-5, with 8 bases identical to TRBD2. The origin of this receptor is a man in his forties in good health and CMV-seropositive. The sample consisted of PBMCs. The CDR3 loop is CASSPSEAGVGETQYF. The CDR3 nucleotides read TGCGCCAGCAGCCCCTCGGAAGCGGGAGTGGGGGAGACCCAGTACTTC.